This T cell receptor (beta chain) appears in the sequencing data of a study of identifying expanded T cells in peripheral blood. Whole-study results and caveats: Over about two and four weeks, about 15 and 19 clones changed, versus around 1.3 between replicates. Roughly two-week clone count variance significantly increased as total template count grew.

On this clone itself: The antigen remains unidentified.

Generated by immunoSEQ multiplex PCR, the TCRdb table keeps only in-frame clones and is missing some. The sample lists about 100,000 clones; about nine tenths were seen once. No infections or other immune events were documented during collection. CDR3 length: 15 residues. V lost 5 bases, J lost 3 bases, and 18 bases lay in between. Germline values: CDR1 SGHDT, CDR2 YYEEEE. Sequenced sample: blood. The V and J genes are TRBV5-6 and TRBJ2-7; either TRBD1 or TRBD2 may fit D (5 bases each). The TCR originated in a person between 18 and 75 years old in good health. CDR3 in amino acids: CASSLVSGGFYEQYF. The CDR3, as DNA: TGTGCCAGCAGTCTCGTCTCTGGGGGTTTCTACGAGCAGTACTTC.